This passage covers 31 T cell receptor beta chains from one sample sequenced in a study of T cells in Graves' hyperthyroidism and ophthalmopathy. From RNA transcripts, TCR beta CDR3 regions were amplified. First-round RT-PCR with HTBI primers amplified the TCR CDR3 region. From the multiplex PCR reads, TCRdb called clonotypes with MiXCR, one entry per CDR3 protein. The top ten hold approximately 16% of the sample, which has about 530,000 distinct CDR3 sequences, more than 15% seen once. Sequencing was done on a sample of blood. These receptors were collected from a woman aged 18-29 years with Graves' ophthalmopathy.

This clonotype was detected only a few times. The CDR3 sequence: CASSQAVRGAGGYTF. CDR3 nucleotide sequence: TGCGCCAGCAGCCAAGCTGTTCGGGGGGCGGGTGGCTACACCTTC. V usage is TRBV4-3 and J usage is TRBJ1-2, with D perhaps matching TRBD1 (6 bases). Per the germline V gene, CDR1 is LGHNA and CDR2 is YSLEER. This CDR3 comprises 15 residues. The germline V and J ends were trimmed by 1 base and 7 bases, with 16 bases remaining between them.

This clonotype has at least ten counts. CDR3 DNA sequence: TGTGCCACTACCACAGGGAGGGTCACTGAAGCTTTCTTT. It codes for CATTTGRVTEAFF. The chain is built from TRBV12-3 or TRBV12-4 and TRBJ1-1, with D possibly matching TRBD1 (6 bases). The CDR3 extends over 13 amino acids. Trimming took off 10 bases at V and 4 bases at J, with 16 bases between the two ends.

This clonotype was seen ten or more times. The chain carries TRBV5-1 and TRBJ2-7, with D perhaps matching TRBD1 (5 bases). There are 13 residues in the CDR3. V was trimmed by 1 base and J by 4 bases, leaving 9 bases between them. The germline CDR1 and CDR2 sequences are SGHRS and YFSETQ. The CDR3 region is CASSLTTAYEQYF. CDR3 coding DNA: TGCGCCAGCAGCTTGACGACAGCTTACGAGCAGTACTTC.

This clonotype was observed many times. The rearrangement links TRBV27 to TRBJ2-1; 7 nucleotides agree with TRBD2. The V gene end was trimmed by 6 bases and the J gene end by 0 bases; junction bases not matched to a gene: 8. The V gene's germline CDR1 is MNHEY and CDR2 SMNVEV (reference sequence). This CDR3 spans 16 amino acids. DNA of the CDR3: TGTGCCAGCAGCCTAGACCGGGAGGCCTCCTACAATGAGCAGTTCTTC. It translates to CASSLDREASYNEQFF.

This clonotype was picked up a small number of times. The CDR3 is CASRLQGAGYGYTF. The DNA of the CDR3 is TGTGCCAGCAGGCTACAGGGGGCTGGCTATGGCTACACCTTC. The rearrangement joins TRBV2 to TRBJ1-2; 9 positions match TRBD1. The CDR3 consists of 14 residues. V shed 6 bases and J 4 bases; nucleotides not matched to a gene: 6. Germline V CDR1 and CDR2: SNHLY, FYNNEI.

This clonotype was detected a few times. CDR3 region: CASSEAGDSWWEQYF. The CDR3 region has the DNA TGTGCCAGCAGTGAAGCGGGGGACTCCTGGTGGGAGCAGTACTTC. This chain connects TRBV6-1 to TRBJ2-7, with a weak D call TRBD2 (6 bases). The germline CDR1 and CDR2 sequences are MNHNS and SASEGT. The CDR3 covers 15 residues. V was clipped by 0 bases and J by 7 bases, with 16 bases between them.

This chain uses TRBV6-2 or TRBV6-3 with TRBJ1-2; no reliable D call. The ends were cut back, 6 bases at V and 2 bases at J, with 13 bases in the middle. The CDR3 is made up of 14 amino acids. Germline V CDR1 and CDR2: MNHEY, SVGEGT. The CDR3, as DNA: TGTGCCAGCAGGTCTAGAGGAATGAACTATGGCTACACCTTC. It translates to CASRSRGMNYGYTF.

Many counts were recorded for this clonotype. V and J are TRBV2 and TRBJ1-4, with D perhaps TRBD1 (5 bases). V lost 4 bases and J 0 bases, leaving 6 bases between the germline ends. CDR3 length: 14 residues. The germline V gene encodes CDR1 SNHLY and CDR2 FYNNEI. This chain's CDR3 is CASSGGATNEKLFF. In DNA, the CDR3 is TGTGCCAGCAGTGGGGGCGCAACTAATGAAAAACTGTTTTTT.

This chain's CDR3 is CASSVEPVPRGEKLFF. The DNA for the CDR3 is TGTGCCAGCAGCGTAGAACCGGTTCCTCGTGGGGAAAAACTGTTTTTT. The chain couples TRBV9 to TRBJ1-4; D not certain. V was pared by 0 bases and J by 8 bases, with 17 bases between. The CDR3 consists of 16 residues. Per germline, CDR1 SGDLS and CDR2 YYNGEE. Full variable domain (outside the CDR3, taken from reference TRBV9 and TRBJ1-4): DSGVTQTPKHLITATGQRVTLRCSPRSGDLSVYWYQQSLDQGLQFLIQYYNGEERAKGNILERFSAQQFPDLHSELNLSSLELGDSALYFCASSVEPVPRGEKLFFGSGTQLSVL.

This clonotype was counted once. This sequence joins TRBV25-1 and TRBJ2-3, with D maybe TRBD2 (6 bases). Germline lookup yields CDR1 MGHDK and CDR2 SYGVNS. V lost 5 bases and J lost 0, with 15 bases in between. CDR3 length: 16 amino acids. The CDR3 sequence is CASSPSGRGSTDTQYF. Written as DNA, the CDR3 is TGTGCCAGCAGTCCCTCGGGTCGGGGGAGCACAGATACGCAGTATTTT.

This chain uses TRBV4-1 with TRBJ2-7, with 9 bases that match TRBD2. V lost 1 base, J lost 6 bases, and 16 bases stayed unmatched. Germline CDR1 is MGHRA and CDR2 is YSYEKL. The CDR3 has 18 residues. CDR3 region: CASSQGVAGGLDWSEQYF. The DNA for the CDR3 is TGCGCCAGCAGCCAAGGTGTCGCGGGGGGGCTTGATTGGAGCGAGCAGTACTTC.

This clonotype was observed a few times. The V and J genes are TRBV4-1 and TRBJ2-3; D gene uncertain. Germline lookup yields CDR1 MGHRA and CDR2 YSYEKL. The CDR3 has 14 residues. V lost 1 base and J lost 3, with 8 bases in between. The CDR3 DNA is TGCGCCAGCAGCCAAGGTGTACGAACAGATACGCAGTATTTT. Translating gives CASSQGVRTDTQYF.

This clonotype was found many times. This chain joins TRBV28 and TRBJ2-7; D not certain. Looked up from germline, CDR1 is MDHEN and CDR2 is SYDVKM. The CDR3 loop spans 13 amino acids. Deletions cut 4 bases from V and 5 bases from J, with 12 bases between. The CDR3, as DNA: TGTGCCAGCAGTTCCGTATTGGTAAACGAGCAGTACTTC. Translating it yields CASSSVLVNEQYF.

As regards this clonotype: A read error may be the cause here, since a much bigger clone is one base away. CDR3 residues: CSARATFGVPTSTDMQYF. CDR3 sequence (DNA): TGCAGTGCTAGAGCTACGTTCGGAGTACCGACTAGCACAGATATGCAGTATTTT. V usage is TRBV20-1 and J usage is TRBJ2-3; 7 positions match TRBD2. The CDR3 consists of 18 residues. Germline V gene sequence: CDR1 DFQATT, CDR2 SNEGSKA (reference sequence).

In this sample, this clonotype turned up many times. The chain links TRBV6-5 to TRBJ1-2; no reliable D call. This CDR3 comprises 16 residues. V shed 0 bases and J shed 1 base, with 12 bases lying between them. Germline V lookup: CDR1 MNHEY, CDR2 SVGAGI. The CDR3 loop is CASSYSINTGNYGYTF. The DNA of the CDR3 is TGTGCCAGCAGTTACTCGATTAACACGGGTAACTATGGCTACACCTTC.

This clonotype has at least ten counts. The rearrangement joins TRBV27 to TRBJ2-7, with TRBD2 matching 8 bases. After removal of 4 bases from V and 3 bases from J, the junction contained 2 bases not matched to a gene. The CDR3 has 13 residues. Germline lookup yields CDR1 MNHEY and CDR2 SMNVEV (reference sequence). The CDR3 is CASSSGGNYEQYF. The CDR3 bases are TGTGCCAGCAGTTCGGGGGGGAACTACGAGCAGTACTTC.

In this sample, this clonotype turned up many times. The V call is TRBV12-3 or TRBV12-4, the J call TRBJ1-1, with TRBD1 as a possible D gene (6 bases). This CDR3 is 17 amino acids long. With 4 bases removed from V and 0 bases from J, the gap between germline ends came to 18 bases. The CDR3: CASSWVGGPKMNTEAFF. The CDR3 DNA is TGTGCCAGCAGTTGGGTCGGGGGGCCCAAGATGAACACTGAAGCTTTCTTT.

J is TRBJ1-1 and V is TRBV12-3 or TRBV12-4, with D perhaps matching TRBD1 (6 bases). Trimming stripped 6 bases from V and 0 bases from J, with 14 bases between. The CDR3 runs to 15 residues. CDR3 protein: CASRRTETMNTEAFF. The DNA for the CDR3 is TGTGCCAGCAGACGGACAGAGACCATGAACACTGAAGCTTTCTTT.

This clonotype was recorded many times. The rearrangement joins TRBV10-3 to TRBJ2-1; 9 positions match TRBD2. The V and J ends lost 2 bases and 4 bases, in that order; junction bases with no gene match: 6. Germline V gives CDR1 ENHRY, CDR2 SYGVKD. CDR3 length: 16 amino acids. CDR3 coding DNA: TGTGCCATCAGTGAGCCTTGGACTAGCGAATACAATGAGCAGTTCTTC. As protein: CAISEPWTSEYNEQFF.

The rearrangement uses TRBV27 and TRBJ1-1; D gene uncertain. Germline loops: CDR1 MNHEY, CDR2 SMNVEV (reference sequence). CDR3 length: 14 residues. V was shortened by 5 bases and J by 5 bases, with 15 bases between the two germline ends. CDR3 bases: TGTGCCAGCAGTAGTCTCGAGGGTTGGACTGAAGCTTTCTTT. It is translated as CASSSLEGWTEAFF.

This clonotype was picked up many times. The chain links TRBV20-1 to TRBJ2-1, with D hard to call. Between the trimmed V and J ends, which lost 3 bases and 4 bases, there was a span of 16 bases. CDR3 length: 15 residues. Germline V lookup: CDR1 DFQATT, CDR2 SNEGSKA (reference sequence). For the CDR3, the DNA is TGCAGTGCTAGTCTTCCGGCTACAACATACAATGAGCAGTTCTTC. Translation: CSASLPATTYNEQFF.

This clonotype turned up a few times. This chain joins TRBV7-9 and TRBJ2-1, with 7 bases that match TRBD2. The V gene's germline CDR1 is SEHNR and CDR2 FQNEAQ (reference sequence). The V segment lost 5 bases and the J segment 2 bases; nucleotides outside the gene matches: 9. This CDR3 contains 16 residues. The CDR3 protein is CASSPGWEGPYNEQFF. The CDR3 region has the DNA TGTGCCAGCAGCCCAGGGTGGGAGGGACCCTACAATGAGCAGTTCTTC.

This clonotype was recorded many times. The chain recombines TRBV7-6 with TRBJ1-2, with D unresolved. The CDR3 runs 12 residues. V lost 7 bases and J 8 bases, leaving 14 bases between the germline ends. Germline CDR1 and CDR2: SGHVS and FNYEAQ. DNA for the CDR3: TGTGCCAGCAACCCCTGGAGGGTCGGCTACACCTTC. It is translated as CASNPWRVGYTF.

This clonotype was seen at least ten times. The gene calls are TRBV20-1 and TRBJ1-5; D is possibly TRBD1 (5 bases). This CDR3 region has 18 residues. V lost 6 bases and J 0 bases, leaving 24 bases between the germline ends. Looked up from germline, CDR1 is DFQATT and CDR2 is SNEGSKA (reference sequence). CDR3 DNA sequence: TGCAGTGCACCGATGTTTTCTACAGGATACAGTAGCAATCAGCCCCAGCATTTT. Its translation is CSAPMFSTGYSSNQPQHF.

CDR3 loop: CASSLEIGTVLTPLHF. The CDR3 DNA sequence: TGTGCCAGCAGCTTAGAGATCGGGACAGTACTAACACCCCTCCACTTT. The rearrangement links TRBV7-8 to TRBJ1-6; 7 bases match TRBD1. This CDR3 has 16 amino acids. V lost 1 base and J lost 11; bases outside the gene matches: 11. Germline V gene lookup returns CDR1 SGHVS and CDR2 FQNEAQ.

Concerning this clonotype: A read error is possible here, since a much larger clone lies one base away. The chain recombines TRBV6-1 with TRBJ2-7; 14 bases are a match to TRBD2. V lost 6 bases and J lost 5; bases outside the gene matches: 3. The germline V gene has CDR1 MNHNS and CDR2 SASEGT. This CDR3 has 14 residues. The CDR3 coding sequence is TGTGCCAGCAGCGGGACTAGCGGGAGTAACGAGCAGTACTTC. As protein: CASSGTSGSNEQYF.

This clonotype was recorded at least ten times. The chain couples TRBV7-6 to TRBJ2-7, with D maybe TRBD1 (5 bases). The CDR3 has 13 amino acids. V was cut by 0 bases and J by 6 bases, with 9 bases left in between. The V gene's germline CDR1 is SGHVS and CDR2 FNYEAQ. The DNA of the CDR3 is TGTGCCAGCAGCTTAGCGACAGTGGGCGAGCAGTACTTC. Its translation: CASSLATVGEQYF.

V gene TRBV6-9 combines with J gene TRBJ1-1; 9 bases fit TRBD1. Germline CDR1 is MNHGY and CDR2 is SVAAGI. The ends lost 3 bases at V and 4 bases at J; junction bases unmatched: 6. There are 15 residues in the CDR3. The CDR3 coding sequence is TGTGCCAGCAGTTACCACAGGGGGCACGGCACTGAAGCTTTCTTT. This codes for CASSYHRGHGTEAFF.

This chain connects TRBV25-1 to TRBJ1-6, with TRBD1 matching over 8 bases. The CDR3 is made up of 14 amino acids. Germline CDR1 is MGHDK and CDR2 is SYGVNS. With 3 bases clipped from V and 10 bases from J, the junction kept 5 bases outside the gene matches. The CDR3 nucleotides read TGTGCCAGCAGTGAGACAGGGGAGGGCTCACCCCTCCACTTT. Translation: CASSETGEGSPLHF. Supplemented by reference TRBV25-1 and TRBJ1-6, the full variable domain reads EADIYQTPRYLVIGTGKKITLECSQTMGHDKMYWYQQDPGMELHLIHYSYGVNSTEKGDLSSESTVSRIRTEHFPLTLESARPSHTSQYLCASSETGEGSPLHFGNGTRLTVT.

The J gene is TRBJ1-2, the V gene TRBV14; tentatively, D is TRBD1 (5 bases). Germline values: CDR1 SGHDN, CDR2 FVKESK. The CDR3 length is 14 residues. Trimming removed 5 bases at V and 4 bases at J, with 14 bases between. CDR3 in amino acids: CASSFTGGLYGYTF. The CDR3 coding sequence is TGTGCCAGCAGCTTTACAGGCGGGCTCTATGGCTACACCTTC.

This clonotype has ten or more counts. The V call is TRBV20-1, the J call TRBJ2-7; D is possibly TRBD2 (5 bases). This CDR3 has 13 residues. Trimming took off 3 bases at V and 7 bases at J, with 16 bases between the two ends. The germline CDR1 and CDR2 sequences are DFQATT and SNEGSKA (reference sequence). CDR3 loop: CSASPPTLAEQYF. In nucleotides, the CDR3 is TGCAGTGCTAGCCCCCCCACATTAGCGGAGCAGTACTTC.